Sequencing of this T cell receptor (beta chain) was carried out in a study of T cells in Graves' hyperthyroidism and ophthalmopathy. Study-wide results and limits: For ophthalmopathy, model prediction preceded onset by a median about 6 months.

Amplified regions were TCR beta CDR3 sequences from RNA transcripts. A first-round RT-PCR of the TCR CDR3 used the HTBI primer set. Using its own MiXCR run on the multiplex PCR reads, TCRdb lists one record per CDR3 protein. The sample lists 350,000 to 450,000 distinct CDR3 sequences, approximately 15% seen once, with approximately 10% in the top ten. The V end was cut by 2 bases, the J end by 8 bases, with 16 bases between. In germline, CDR1 is SGHVS, CDR2 FNYEAQ. The CDR3 is 16 amino acids. This clonotype appeared many times. The antigen is undetermined. No progression to ophthalmopathy during 18 months of follow-up defined stable disease. Fresh peripheral blood, 10 ml, was the source of the PBMCs.

The receptor comes from a woman aged 55-69 years with Graves' hyperthyroidism. This rearrangement joins TRBV7-6 to TRBJ1-6, with D perhaps TRBD1 (5 bases). Sequencing was performed on blood. The CDR3 DNA sequence: TGTGCCAGCAGCTTAAGGGACCCCCAGGTTGATTCACCCCTCCACTTT. This codes for CASSLRDPQVDSPLHF.